These 22 T cell receptor beta chains came from one sample sequenced in a study of blood T cell repertoires in COVID-19. Assay used: immunoSEQ multiplex PCR; TCRdb lists only in-frame clones, some missing. The sample yields around 300,000 clones, roughly nine tenths seen once. The source material was PBMCs or T cells enriched from blood (not recorded which). These receptors were obtained from a woman aged 60 to 75 who had recovered from COVID-19.

The chain recombines TRBV11-2 with TRBJ2-3; D gene ambiguous. The V gene lost 7 bases and the J gene lost 0 bases, with 5 bases spanning the gap. Germline lookup yields CDR1 SGHAT and CDR2 FQNNGV. The CDR3 is made up of 12 amino acids. CDR3 protein: CASTLSTDTQYF. CDR3 DNA sequence: TGTGCCAGCACGTTGAGCACAGATACGCAGTATTTT. Using reference TRBV11-2 and TRBJ2-3 for the parts outside the CDR3, the full variable domain is EAGVAQSPRYKIIEKRQSVAFWCNPISGHATLYWYQQILGQGPKLLIQFQNNGVVDDSQLPKDRFSAERLKGVDSTLKIQPAKLEDSAVYLCASTLSTDTQYFGPGTRLTVL.

The chain joins TRBV7-9 to TRBJ2-1, with TRBD2 matching over 11 bases. V was clipped by 1 base and J by 7 bases; unmatched bases: 9. The CDR3 sequence is 17 residues long. The germline V gene has CDR1 SEHNR and CDR2 FQNEAQ (reference sequence). In DNA, the CDR3 is TGTGCCAGCAGCTTAGTGCGGGCTAGCGGGAGGAGGAATGAGCAGTTCTTC. Translated: CASSLVRASGRRNEQFF.

This clone was seen just once. CDR3 residues: CAIRAAVNTEAFF. In nucleotides, the CDR3 is TGTGCCATCAGGGCGGCTGTGAACACTGAAGCTTTCTTT. The chain combines TRBV10-3 with TRBJ1-1; D is ambiguous. The germline V and J ends were trimmed by 6 bases and 0 bases, with 8 bases remaining between them. Per germline, CDR1 ENHRY and CDR2 SYGVKD. The CDR3 runs to 13 residues.

The chain has TRBV6-4 and TRBJ1-1; D remains unclear. Trimming left V 6 bases short and J 3 bases short, with 14 bases between. Germline CDR1 MRHNA, CDR2 SNTAGT. This CDR3 is 14 amino acids long. CDR3 protein: CASSPGEEYTEAFF. The CDR3 DNA is TGTGCCAGCAGCCCCGGAGAAGAATACACTGAAGCTTTCTTT.

This chain joins TRBV11-3 and TRBJ1-2; the match to TRBD1 covers 8 bases. The CDR3 spans 15 residues. CDR1 is SGHNT, CDR2 YENEEA, per germline. The J segment lost 0 bases and the V segment lost 5 bases, leaving 5 bases of the junction unmatched. The CDR3 reads CASSLGQAANYGYTF. The DNA of the CDR3 is TGTGCCAGCAGCCTGGGACAGGCCGCTAACTATGGCTACACCTTC.

This clone was recorded only once. The rearrangement uses TRBV29-1 and TRBJ2-7; the D gene is possibly TRBD2 (6 bases). The CDR3 has 14 amino acids. With 7 bases removed from V and 3 bases from J, the gap between germline ends came to 19 bases. Looked up from germline, CDR1 is SQVTM and CDR2 is ANQGSEA. As DNA, the CDR3 is TGCAGCGCCTGGACCGGGAGCTCAAACTACGAGCAGTACTTC. Translated, it gives CSAWTGSSNYEQYF.

The chain combines TRBV6-5 with TRBJ1-2, with a possible D match to TRBD1 (5 bases). V was clipped by 7 bases and J by 3 bases, with 18 bases between them. The CDR3 totals 15 residues. Germline CDR1 reads MNHEY; CDR2 reads SVGAGI. The CDR3 DNA sequence: TGTGCCAGCACCCCCGGTGGGGGGGAATACTATGGCTACACCTTC. Its protein product is CASTPGGGEYYGYTF.

V gene TRBV29-1 combines with J gene TRBJ2-7; 9 nucleotides agree with TRBD2. Germline V CDR1 and CDR2: SQVTM, ANQGSEA. The CDR3 runs 14 residues. CDR3 sequence (DNA): TGCATCCAAAGTAGGCGGGGGGGGACATACGAGCAGTACTTC. Encoded protein: CIQSRRGGTYEQYF.

Notes on this clone: This sample includes further DNA sequences coding for the same CDR3. This chain links TRBV18 with TRBJ2-1; 7 positions agree with TRBD2. Germline V CDR1 and CDR2: KGHSH, LQKENI. The ends lost 3 bases at V and 5 bases at J; junction bases unmatched: 4. The CDR3 loop spans 14 amino acids. The CDR3 bases are TGTGCCAGCTCACCCGGGCTAGCGGACAATGAGCAGTTCTTC. Translating gives CASSPGLADNEQFF.

The chain carries TRBV12-3 or TRBV12-4 and TRBJ1-6; tentative D call: TRBD1 (6 bases). The CDR3 extends over 13 amino acids. Trimming removed 6 bases from V and 8 bases from J, with 11 bases in between. CDR3 in DNA: TGTGCCAGCAGCTCCTACAGGGATTCACCCCTCCACTTT. Its translation is CASSSYRDSPLHF.

This clone was recorded only once. This sequence joins TRBV9 and TRBJ2-3; 11 nucleotides line up with TRBD2. Germline trimming cut 3 bases from V and 4 bases from J; bases unmatched to any gene: 13. CDR3 size: 18 residues. Looked up from germline, CDR1 is SGDLS and CDR2 is YYNGEE. DNA of the CDR3: TGTGCCAGCAGCGCCCAACTACTAGCGGGAGTGGGGGCAGATACGCAGTATTTT. Residues: CASSAQLLAGVGADTQYF.

The rearrangement joins TRBV7-2 to TRBJ1-1; D is possibly TRBD1 (5 bases). Germline V lookup: CDR1 SGHTA, CDR2 FQGNSA. Trimming took off 4 bases at V and 6 bases at J, with 15 bases between the two ends. CDR3 length equals 14 residues. The CDR3 coding sequence is TGTGCCAGCAGCTCCCAGGGTGGTAGAGCTGAAGCTTTCTTT. Its translation: CASSSQGGRAEAFF.

J is TRBJ1-3 and V is TRBV5-1; D may be TRBD1 (6 bases). Per germline, CDR1 SGHRS and CDR2 YFSETQ. V shed 0 bases and J shed 2 bases, with 15 bases lying between them. This CDR3 is 17 amino acids long. CDR3 region: CASSLVGGLTPGNTIYF. The CDR3 DNA is TGCGCCAGCAGCTTGGTCGGGGGGCTCACTCCTGGAAACACCATATATTTT.

The chain has TRBV3-1 (or the pseudogene TRBV3-2) and TRBJ2-5; TRBD2 matches 9 bases. CDR3 length: 16 amino acids. Looked up from germline, CDR1 is LGHDT and CDR2 is YNNKEL (reference sequence). With 4 bases clipped from V and 5 bases from J, the junction kept 11 bases outside the gene matches. This CDR3 reads CASSPRGSGSGETQYF. Written as DNA, the CDR3 is TGTGCCAGCAGCCCCCGGGGTAGCGGGAGCGGTGAGACCCAGTACTTC.

V gene TRBV2 combines with J gene TRBJ2-1; a possible D gene is TRBD2 (7 bases). V shed 5 bases and J shed 0 bases, with 17 bases lying between them. This CDR3 has 17 residues. From germline, CDR1 is SNHLY and CDR2 FYNNEI. CDR3 in DNA: TGTGCCAGCAGTCCCACGGGGGGCGGGAGCTCCTACAATGAGCAGTTCTTC. This translates into CASSPTGGGSSYNEQFF.

The CDR3 region is CASRSGPGGALGKTQYF. The DNA of the CDR3 is TGTGCCAGCAGATCAGGCCCGGGGGGGGCCCTCGGGAAGACCCAGTACTTC. The rearrangement links TRBV5-8 to TRBJ2-5; 8 bases are shared with TRBD2. Trimming took 5 bases from V and 6 from J; bases not matched to a gene: 18. The germline gives CDR1 SGHTS, CDR2 YDEGEE. The CDR3 is 17 residues long.

The chain is built from TRBV7-2 and TRBJ2-5; D is possibly TRBD1 (6 bases). This CDR3 is built from 14 residues. The V and J ends lost 8 bases and 1 base respectively, with 14 bases between them. Per the germline V gene, CDR1 is SGHTA and CDR2 is FQGNSA. This chain's CDR3 is CASSRGHRQETQYF. CDR3 in DNA: TGTGCCAGCTCCCGGGGACACCGCCAAGAGACCCAGTACTTC.

This rearrangement joins TRBV30 to TRBJ2-7, with TRBD1 matching 9 bases. The germline V gene encodes CDR1 GTSNPN and CDR2 SVGIG (reference sequence). The length of the CDR3 is 15 residues. The junction had 5 bases not matched to a gene; V was cut back by 0 bases and J by 2 bases. CDR3 sequence: CAWSVGQGLPYEQYF. CDR3 coding DNA: TGTGCCTGGAGTGTGGGACAGGGCCTCCCCTACGAGCAGTACTTC.

The chain recombines TRBV6-1 with TRBJ1-5, with D perhaps matching TRBD1 (6 bases). The V end was cut by 2 bases, the J end by 3 bases, with 11 bases between. Germline assignment: CDR1 MNHNS and CDR2 SASEGT. CDR3 length: 15 residues. CDR3: CASSEQAGDNQPQHF. CDR3 in DNA: TGTGCCAGCAGTGAACAGGCAGGGGACAATCAGCCCCAGCATTTT.

V gene TRBV5-1 combines with J gene TRBJ1-5; no reliable D call. Germline V gives CDR1 SGHRS, CDR2 YFSETQ. The germline V and J ends were trimmed by 4 bases and 2 bases, with 10 bases remaining between them. This CDR3 region has 14 residues. The CDR3 coding sequence is TGCGCCAGCAGCAGTTCCGGTGGCAATCAGCCCCAGCATTTT. Translated: CASSSSGGNQPQHF.

The chain combines TRBV27 with TRBJ1-5; TRBD1 matches at 9 bases. The CDR3 has 14 amino acids. Looked up from germline, CDR1 is MNHEY and CDR2 is SMNVEV (reference sequence). After removal of 7 bases from V and 6 bases from J, the junction contained 7 bases not matched to a gene. Here the CDR3 reads CASKTGGIGQPQHF. The CDR3 DNA sequence: TGTGCCAGCAAGACAGGGGGAATAGGTCAGCCCCAGCATTTT.

In this sample, this clone turned up a few times. The rearrangement joins TRBV18 to TRBJ1-3, with a tentative D call TRBD1 (6 bases). Trimming took off 2 bases at V and 0 bases at J, with 11 bases between the two ends. Looked up from germline, CDR1 is KGHSH and CDR2 is LQKENI. This CDR3 region has 16 residues. Written as DNA, the CDR3 is TGTGCCAGCTCACCAACAGGGCCGAGCTCTGGAAACACCATATATTTT. It yields the protein CASSPTGPSSGNTIYF. The variable domain in full, completed from reference TRBV18 and TRBJ1-3, reads NAGVMQNPRHLVRRRGQEARLRCSPMKGHSHVYWYRQLPEEGLKFMVYLQKENIIDESGMPKERFSAEFPKEGPSILRIQQVVRGDSAAYFCASSPTGPSSGNTIYFGEGSWLTVV.